A selection of T cell receptor beta chains follows, all from one sample in a study of a mutant IDH1 vaccine in newly diagnosed glioma. Repertoires were generated with immunoSEQ multiplex PCR, while TCRdb's copy carries only in-frame clones and drops some. This table holds 35,000 to 45,000 clones, roughly 84% found once. These receptors lack a known antigen. The starting material was PBMCs, obtained from a glioma patient whose treatment included an IDH1 peptide vaccine. The receptors originated from a woman between 45 and 65 years old with glioma. CDR3s include the opening cysteine and the closing phenylalanine or tryptophan. A D gene is named only where the DNA matches it firmly. Expanded clones get a size class; other rows say once, few or many, or leave the size out.

J gene | D gene | clone size | V gene | CDR3 protein | CDR3 DNA
TRBJ1-1 | TRBD1 | once | TRBV19 | CASSMDRGGTEAFF | TGTGCCAGTAGTATGGACAGGGGAGGCACTGAAGCTTTCTTT
TRBJ2-5 | TRBD2 | NA | TRBV7-9 | CASSLTGGMEETQYF | TGTGCCAGCAGCTTAACGGGGGGGATGGAAGAGACCCAGTACTTC
TRBJ2-1 | NA | NA | TRBV28 | CASSLGSGESNEQFF | TGTGCCAGCAGTTTAGGGAGTGGAGAAAGCAATGAGCAGTTCTTC
TRBJ2-7 | NA | once | TRBV5-8 | CASSSLRQRNSYEQYF | TGTGCCAGCAGCTCCTTAAGGCAACGGAACTCCTACGAGCAGTACTTC
TRBJ1-2 | NA | once | TRBV18 | CASSPPTGRIEQNYGYTF | TGTGCCAGCTCACCACCTACCGGGAGAATTGAACAGAACTATGGCTACACCTTC
TRBJ1-5 | TRBD1 | NA | TRBV6-1 | CASQGGYSNQPQHF | TGTGCCAGCCAGGGGGGATATAGCAATCAGCCCCAGCATTTT
TRBJ1-3 | NA | NA | TRBV5-1 | CASRDSSSSGNTIYF | TGCGCCAGCAGGGACAGTTCTTCCTCTGGAAACACCATATATTTT
TRBJ1-2 | NA | once | TRBV5-8 | CASSLWGLFPEGYGYTF | TGTGCCAGCAGCCTTTGGGGACTGTTCCCGGAGGGGTATGGCTACACCTTC
TRBJ1-2 | NA | few | TRBV9 | CASSHSLGHYGYTF | TGTGCCAGCAGCCACAGCTTAGGCCACTATGGCTACACCTTC
TRBJ2-3 | TRBD2 | few | TRBV9 | CASSGSGGVTDTQYF | TGTGCCAGCAGCGGAAGCGGGGGGGTCACAGATACGCAGTATTTT
TRBJ2-5 | NA | NA | TRBV5-1 | CASSLERQTQETQYF | TGCGCCAGCAGCTTGGAGAGGCAGACCCAAGAGACCCAGTACTTC
TRBJ2-2 | NA | NA | TRBV19 | CASSDWAEDTGELFF | TGTGCCAGTAGTGATTGGGCAGAAGACACCGGGGAGCTGTTTTTT
TRBJ2-5 | NA | NA | TRBV15 | CATSESRLQETQYF | TGTGCCACCAGTGAGTCTAGACTCCAAGAGACCCAGTACTTC
TRBJ1-6 | NA | NA | TRBV19 | CASSVQIRSPLHF | TGTGCCAGTAGCGTCCAGATTCGATCACCCCTCCACTTT
TRBJ1-1 | NA | NA | TRBV19 | CASSISPYMNTEAFF | TGTGCCAGTAGTATCAGCCCGTACATGAACACTGAAGCTTTCTTT
TRBJ1-6 | NA | NA | TRBV9 | CASSVDTSLNSPLHF | TGTGCCAGCAGCGTAGATACAAGCCTTAATTCACCCCTCCACTTT
TRBJ2-1 | NA | NA | TRBV5-1 | CASSSSVIAVVQFF | TGCGCCAGCAGCTCCTCTGTTATAGCGGTGGTTCAGTTCTTC
TRBJ1-2 | TRBD1 | NA | TRBV6-6 | CASSYLTGGNGYTF | TGTGCCAGCAGCTATCTGACAGGGGGCAATGGCTACACCTTC
TRBJ2-3 | TRBD1 | NA | TRBV19 | CASSTGQLSTDTQYF | TGTGCCAGTAGTACGGGACAGCTAAGCACAGATACGCAGTATTTT
TRBJ2-1 | NA | NA | TRBV4-1 | CASSQVWRGHNEQFF | TGCGCCAGCAGCCAAGTGTGGCGGGGGCACAATGAGCAGTTCTTC
TRBJ2-5 | NA | NA | TRBV5-6 | CASSLIAAPQETQYF | TGTGCCAGCAGCTTGATAGCAGCCCCTCAAGAGACCCAGTACTTC
TRBJ1-1 | NA | NA | TRBV14 | CASSQDGRAFF | TGTGCCAGCAGCCAAGATGGAAGGGCTTTCTTT
TRBJ2-2 | NA | once | TRBV5-6 | CASSRWGDANTGELFF | TGTGCCAGCAGCCGCTGGGGGGACGCGAACACCGGGGAGCTGTTTTTT
TRBJ1-4 | NA | NA | TRBV9 | CASSVLGGTNEKLFF | TGTGCCAGCAGCGTACTAGGTGGCACTAATGAAAAACTGTTTTTT
TRBJ1-2 | NA | NA | TRBV15 | CATSRDHGNSYGYTF | TGTGCCACCAGCAGAGATCATGGAAACTCCTATGGCTACACCTTC
TRBJ1-1 | TRBD1 | NA | TRBV9 | CASNRQGGTRTEAFF | TGTGCCAGCAATCGGCAGGGGGGGACTAGAACTGAAGCTTTCTTT
TRBJ1-3 | NA | NA | TRBV30 | CAWNQGVFGNTIYF | TGTGCCTGGAACCAGGGTGTATTCGGCAACACCATATATTTT
TRBJ2-2 | TRBD2 | NA | TRBV5-1 | CASTHRAGDTGELFF | TGCGCCAGCACCCACCGGGCGGGGGACACCGGGGAGCTGTTTTTT
TRBJ1-1 | NA | NA | TRBV5-1 | CASGMTESNTEAFF | TGCGCCAGCGGGATGACAGAATCTAACACTGAAGCTTTCTTT
TRBJ1-2 | TRBD1 | NA | TRBV18 | CASSPGQGWSYGYTF | TGTGCCAGCTCCCCTGGACAGGGGTGGTCCTATGGCTACACCTTC
TRBJ2-6 | TRBD1 | NA | TRBV5-8 | CASSLAGQGAAGANVLTF | TGTGCCAGCAGCTTGGCTGGACAGGGGGCGGCTGGGGCCAACGTCCTGACTTTC
TRBJ2-7 | NA | NA | TRBV9 | CASSVRGWREEQYF | TGTGCCAGCAGCGTTCGGGGCTGGAGGGAAGAGCAGTACTTC
TRBJ1-5 | NA | NA | TRBV5-6 | CASSLGGHSNQPQHF | TGTGCCAGCAGCCTAGGGGGTCATAGCAATCAGCCCCAGCATTTT
TRBJ1-4 | NA | NA | TRBV19 | CASSTPGTWGEKLFF | TGTGCCAGTAGTACGCCCGGGACGTGGGGTGAAAAACTGTTTTTT
TRBJ1-5 | TRBD1 | NA | TRBV6-1 | CASRTTGLNQPQHF | TGTGCCAGCAGGACGACAGGGCTGAATCAGCCCCAGCATTTT
TRBJ2-7 | NA | NA | TRBV27 | CASGNYEQYF | TGTGCCAGCGGAAACTACGAGCAGTACTTC
TRBJ1-6 | NA | NA | TRBV27 | CASSSQYNSPLHF | TGTGCCAGCAGTTCTCAGTATAATTCACCCCTCCACTTT
TRBJ2-3 | TRBD1 | NA | TRBV30 | CAWSGQGGTQYF | TGTGCCTGGAGCGGACAGGGGGGAACGCAGTATTTT
TRBJ1-1 | NA | few | TRBV2 | CASSTREAFF | TGTGCCAGCAGTACCCGTGAAGCTTTCTTT
TRBJ2-5 | NA | NA | TRBV14 | CASSQEALLLETQYF | TGTGCCAGCAGCCAAGAGGCCCTACTTTTGGAGACCCAGTACTTC
TRBJ2-7 | TRBD2 | NA | TRBV15 | CATSRAREGGYEQYF | TGTGCCACCAGCAGGGCCCGGGAGGGTGGGTACGAGCAGTACTTC
TRBJ2-3 | TRBD2 | once | TRBV14 | CASSQLWTSGGANTQYF | TGTGCCAGCAGCCAGCTATGGACTAGCGGGGGGGCCAATACGCAGTATTTT
TRBJ2-6 | NA | once | TRBV7-9 | CASSLASDSGANVLTF | TGTGCCAGCAGCTTAGCATCCGACTCTGGGGCCAACGTCCTGACTTTC
TRBJ1-4 | NA | NA | TRBV2 | CASRRGYQNEKLFF | TGTGCCAGCAGGAGGGGGTACCAGAATGAAAAACTGTTTTTT
TRBJ2-6 | NA | NA | TRBV19 | CASSRVGRTVTGANVLTF | TGTGCCAGTAGTAGGGTGGGCAGGACTGTGACCGGGGCCAACGTCCTGACTTTC
TRBJ1-2 | TRBD1 | NA | TRBV15 | CATSRDRTGGDGYTF | TGTGCCACCAGCAGAGATCGCACAGGGGGGGATGGCTACACCTTC
TRBJ2-3 | NA | NA | TRBV7-7 | CASSPFKLNTQYF | TGTGCCAGCAGCCCCTTTAAGCTAAATACGCAGTATTTT
TRBJ1-4 | NA | NA | TRBV9 | CASSVGTATRSTNEKLFF | TGTGCCAGCAGCGTAGGAACAGCCACCCGTTCAACTAATGAAAAACTGTTTTTT
TRBJ2-5 | NA | NA | TRBV6-5 | CASSLLGETQYF | TGTGCCAGCAGTCTACTTGGAGAGACCCAGTACTTC
TRBJ2-7 | NA | NA | TRBV4-1 | CASSMGRTYEQYF | TGCGCCAGCAGCATGGGCAGAACCTACGAGCAGTACTTC